The 7 T cell receptor beta chains below were found in one sample sequenced in a study of response to subunit inactivated influenza vaccine. Each CDR3 protein is one row after TCRdb ran MiXCR on the RT-PCR reads. The sample holds around 790,000 distinct CDR3 sequences, approximately 21% seen once. The sample in question was PBMCs from blood, obtained about 5 days after vaccination. The receptors were sampled from a man aged 50 to 59 who received an inactivated influenza vaccine.

Note on this clonotype: One end of the junction fails to match germline, which may point to a read error. This chain connects TRBV7-2 to TRBJ2-1; 7 positions agree with TRBD2. Per germline, CDR1 SGHTA and CDR2 FQGNSA. This CDR3 is built from 14 residues. The CDR3 bases are TGTGCCACTGAGACCAGGACTAGTTACAAAGAGCAGTTCTTC. Its protein product is CATETRTSYKEQFF.

This clonotype was seen a handful of times. The V call is TRBV11-1, the J call TRBJ2-7; 8 bases align to TRBD2. The CDR3 is made up of 19 amino acids. Germline V lookup: CDR1 SGHAT, CDR2 FQDESV (reference sequence). The ends lost 0 bases at V and 2 bases at J; junction bases unmatched: 15. CDR3 sequence: CASSLAVGLAGLLPYEQYF. The CDR3 DNA reads as TGTGCCAGCAGCTTAGCAGTCGGCCTAGCGGGCTTATTACCCTACGAGCAGTACTTC. The full variable domain, rest sourced from reference TRBV11-1 and TRBJ2-7, is EAEVAQSPRYKITEKSQAVAFWCDPISGHATLYWYRQILGQGPELLVQFQDESVVDDSQLPKDRFSAERLKGVDSTLKIQPAELGDSAMYLCASSLAVGLAGLLPYEQYFGPGTRLTVT.

The chain carries TRBV14 and TRBJ2-1, with D possibly being TRBD1 or TRBD2 (5 bases each). V lost 0 bases and J lost 10, with 25 bases in between. The CDR3 sequence is 18 residues long. The germline V gene encodes CDR1 SGHDN and CDR2 FVKESK. Here the CDR3 reads CASSQELLSATGLVEQFF. The CDR3 nucleotides are TGTGCCAGCAGCCAAGAACTCCTCTCAGCTACGGGGCTAGTAGAGCAGTTCTTC.

The chain combines TRBV7-9 with TRBJ2-1; no clear D gene. V gave up 5 bases and J gave up 4 bases, with 12 bases separating them. Germline CDR1 is SEHNR and CDR2 is FQNEAQ (reference sequence). CDR3 length: 14 residues. Here the CDR3 DNA reads TGTGCCAGCAGCCCGACAACACAGTACAATGAGCAGTTCTTC. Translating gives CASSPTTQYNEQFF.

Only a few counts were recorded for this clonotype. This chain joins TRBV29-1 and TRBJ2-1; D is possibly TRBD2 (5 bases). CDR1 is SQVTM, CDR2 ANQGSEA, per germline. The CDR3 covers 13 residues. V lost 5 bases, J lost 9 bases, and 17 bases lay in between. In nucleotides, the CDR3 is TGCAGCGTTATAAGTTCGGGGTTAATTGAGCAGTTCTTC. Its protein is CSVISSGLIEQFF.

This clonotype was observed a handful of times. The chain links TRBV10-3 to TRBJ2-2; D might be TRBD1 (5 bases). This CDR3 is built from 11 residues. Trimming shortened V by 9 bases and J by 6 bases, and 8 bases separated the two germline ends. In germline, CDR1 is ENHRY, CDR2 SYGVKD. CDR3: CAIRGPGELFF. The CDR3 DNA follows: TGTGCCATAAGGGGCCCCGGGGAGCTGTTTTTT.

The gene calls are TRBV6-5 and TRBJ2-6; D is unclear. The CDR3 loop spans 17 amino acids. V was shortened by 2 bases and J by 2 bases, with 13 bases between the two germline ends. From germline, CDR1 is MNHEY and CDR2 SVGAGI. CDR3 coding DNA: TGTGCCAGCAGTTACGGGCAGAGAGAGGCTGGGGCCAACGTCCTGACTTTC. This encodes CASSYGQREAGANVLTF.